One and the same sample provided the 14 T cell receptor beta chains below, sequenced in a study of T-cell reconstitution after alpha-beta-depleted transplantation in children (dated by TCRdb to 2016 to 2017). Preparation of the library involved PCR. Instrument on record: Illumina HiSeq 2500. To normalize quantification of the TCRbeta repertoire, the TCR libraries were built with molecular barcoding that relied on unique molecular identifiers. In-frame beta chains were kept once TCRdb had trimmed the public reads at Q25 with fastp and called clones with MiXCR. Every CDR3 protein is listed once, alongside the most common genes and DNA of its rows. The sample data list about 140,000 distinct CDR3 sequences, and 7.5% to 9% of these were observed just once. About a sixth of the sample is taken by the ten largest. The sample's treatment or condition label, decoded: allogeneic hematopoietic cell transplantation with graft depleted of TCRalphabeta T cells and CD19 B cells.

The source was PBMCs, mostly from graft donor cells, collected 180 days after TCRalphabeta/CD19-depleted stem cell transplant. These receptors came from a female patient aged 2 to 10 who had a stem cell transplant for congenital amegakaryocytic thrombocytopenia, so the T cells may come from the graft donor.

Only a few counts were recorded for this clonotype. V usage is TRBV27 and J usage is TRBJ2-1, with 11 bases aligning to TRBD2. The CDR3 runs to 15 residues. Germline V gene data show CDR1 as MNHEY and CDR2 as SMNVEV (reference sequence). The junction had 4 bases not matched to a gene; V was cut back by 2 bases and J by 7 bases. In nucleotides, the CDR3 is TGTGCCAGCAGTTTAGCGGCTAGCGGGAGGAATGAGCAGTTCTTC. Encoded protein: CASSLAASGRNEQFF.

This clonotype was picked up many times. The chain links TRBV12-3 or TRBV12-4 to TRBJ1-1, with D uncertain. CDR3 length equals 15 residues. Trimming took off 8 bases at V and 1 base at J, with 17 bases between the two ends. This CDR3 reads CASQKLQSGNTEAFF. The CDR3 nucleotides read TGTGCCAGCCAAAAACTCCAATCGGGGAACACTGAAGCTTTCTTT.

This clonotype was recorded many times. The V and J genes are TRBV6-2 or TRBV6-3 and TRBJ2-2; D is uncertain. In germline, CDR1 is MNHEY, CDR2 SVGEGT. The CDR3 is 15 residues long. Trimming left V 4 bases short and J 3 bases short, with 12 bases between. The DNA of the CDR3 is TGTGCCAGCAGTTCCCCACACGGAGACACCGGGGAGCTGTTTTTT. It specifies CASSSPHGDTGELFF.

This clonotype was found many times. V gene TRBV5-5 combines with J gene TRBJ2-7; D might be TRBD2 (6 bases). The CDR3 is made up of 15 amino acids. Germline values: CDR1 SGHKS, CDR2 YYEKEE (reference sequence). Trimming took 4 bases from V and 7 from J, leaving 21 bases between them. CDR3: CASSQSGYGLLEQYF. In DNA, the CDR3 is TGTGCCAGCAGCCAGAGCGGGTACGGACTTTTGGAGCAGTACTTC.

This clonotype was detected many times. The chain couples TRBV10-3 to TRBJ2-3; D tentatively fits TRBD1 or TRBD2 (6 bases each). The V end was cut by 0 bases, the J end by 5 bases, with 12 bases between. This CDR3 has 15 amino acids. CDR1 and CDR2 from the germline V gene are ENHRY and SYGVKD. CDR3: CAISESWGAGDTQYF. For the CDR3, the DNA is TGTGCCATCAGTGAGTCGTGGGGGGCTGGAGATACGCAGTATTTT.

This clonotype has a count of ten or more. This sequence joins TRBV20-1 and TRBJ2-7; the match to TRBD2 covers 10 bases. This CDR3 is 13 amino acids long. Germline V lookup: CDR1 DFQATT, CDR2 SNEGSKA (reference sequence). Unmatched junction bases numbered 9, after V lost 6 bases and J lost 7 bases. This CDR3 is CSARPLAGVEQYF. The CDR3 nucleotides are TGCAGTGCCCGGCCCCTAGCGGGAGTTGAGCAGTACTTC.

This clonotype was observed at least ten times. J is TRBJ2-1 and V is TRBV7-2; 11 nucleotides line up with TRBD1. Germline CDR1 reads SGHTA; CDR2 reads FQGNSA. The CDR3 sequence is 17 residues long. V was clipped by 2 bases and J by 8 bases; unmatched bases: 11. DNA of the CDR3: TGTGCCAGCAGCTTACCAAAAACCGGGACAGGGGGTCATGAGCAGTTCTTC. It specifies CASSLPKTGTGGHEQFF.

This clonotype was picked up a small number of times. V is TRBV5-1 and J is TRBJ1-2; D unclear. V was cut by 0 bases and J by 5 bases, with 17 bases left in between. This CDR3 contains 16 residues. The germline V gene has CDR1 SGHRS and CDR2 YFSETQ. The DNA of the CDR3 is TGCGCCAGCAGCTTGGCCTCAGAGCCTCCTAGATATGGCTACACCTTC. It yields the protein CASSLASEPPRYGYTF.

There are many counts of this clonotype. The chain recombines TRBV5-1 with TRBJ2-1, with 13 bases matching TRBD2. This CDR3 is built from 15 residues. Germline V gene data show CDR1 as SGHRS and CDR2 as YFSETQ. With V trimmed by 4 bases and J by 6 bases, 4 bases remained unmatched. Written as DNA, the CDR3 is TGCGCCAGCAGCAAACTAGCGGGAGGGCTCAATGAGCAGTTCTTC. This translates into CASSKLAGGLNEQFF. Using reference TRBV5-1 and TRBJ2-1 for the parts outside the CDR3, the full variable domain is KAGVTQTPRYLIKTRGQQVTLSCSPISGHRSVSWYQQTPGQGLQFLFEYFSETQRNKGNFPGRFSGRQFSNSRSEMNVSTLELGDSALYLCASSKLAGGLNEQFFGPGTRLTVL.

This clonotype was picked up a small number of times. The V call is TRBV7-8, the J call TRBJ2-1; TRBD2 agrees at 8 bases. Germline loops: CDR1 SGHVS, CDR2 FQNEAQ. V lost 5 bases to trimming and J lost 1 base; unmatched junction nucleotides: 4. The CDR3 consists of 15 residues. The CDR3 loop is CASSLSGGSYNEQFF. CDR3 coding DNA: TGTGCCAGCAGCCTCAGCGGGGGTTCCTACAATGAGCAGTTCTTC.

This clonotype was recorded at least ten times. This chain links TRBV28 with TRBJ2-2, with 11 bases lining up with TRBD2. Germline assignment: CDR1 MDHEN and CDR2 SYDVKM. The length of the CDR3 is 15 residues. Trimming cost V 5 bases and J 6 bases; bases outside gene matches: 5. The CDR3 sequence is CASSTIAGGSGELFF. DNA for the CDR3: TGTGCCAGCAGTACAATAGCGGGAGGGTCCGGGGAGCTGTTTTTT.

This clonotype was picked up many times. The chain combines TRBV9 with TRBJ2-3, with 7 bases identical to TRBD1. V shed 2 bases, J shed 0 bases, and the junction held 6 bases outside the gene matches. CDR3 length equals 16 residues. Germline values: CDR1 SGDLS, CDR2 YYNGEE. The CDR3 DNA reads as TGTGCCAGCAGCGTTGGACAGGTCCGTAGCACAGATACGCAGTATTTT. Its protein product is CASSVGQVRSTDTQYF.

This clonotype was observed many times. The V call is TRBV20-1, the J call TRBJ2-3; D not resolved. CDR1 and CDR2 (germline): DFQATT, SNEGSKA (reference sequence). This CDR3 spans 10 amino acids. V was pared by 6 bases and J by 8 bases, with 9 bases between. The CDR3 DNA follows: TGCAGTGCCATACTCGGTACGCAGTATTTT. This codes for CSAILGTQYF.

In this sample, this clonotype turned up many times. The chain has TRBV27 and TRBJ1-6; 8 bases line up with TRBD1. J gave up 7 bases and V 6 bases, and 5 bases lay outside the gene matches. The CDR3 is made up of 14 amino acids. The germline V gene encodes CDR1 MNHEY and CDR2 SMNVEV (reference sequence). The CDR3 loop reads CASRSGQENSPLHF. The CDR3 coding sequence is TGTGCCAGCAGATCGGGACAGGAGAATTCACCCCTCCACTTT.